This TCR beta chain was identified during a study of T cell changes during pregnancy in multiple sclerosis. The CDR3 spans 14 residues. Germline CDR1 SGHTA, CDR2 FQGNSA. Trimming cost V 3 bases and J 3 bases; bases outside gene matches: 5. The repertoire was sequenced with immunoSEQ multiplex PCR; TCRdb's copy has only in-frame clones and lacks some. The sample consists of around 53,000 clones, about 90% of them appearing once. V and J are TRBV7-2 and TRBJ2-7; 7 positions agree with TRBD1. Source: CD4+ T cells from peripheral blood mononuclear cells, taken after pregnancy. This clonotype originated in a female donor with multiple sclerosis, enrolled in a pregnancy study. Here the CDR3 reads CASSFGRGNYEQYF. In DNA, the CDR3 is TGTGCCAGCAGCTTTGGCAGGGGGAACTACGAGCAGTACTTC.